This TCR beta chain was recovered during a study of metastatic and nonmetastatic thyroid tumors. This clone was detected once. In the original processing: Clinicopathological groups differed in CDR3, with these differences serving to build a distant-metastasis classifier for papillary thyroid cancer. TCRdb re-called the PCR reads via MiXCR. The V and J calls here are based on TCRdb, not the publication. The repertoire holds more than 6,000 clones, with roughly 15% as singletons. Trimming took off 6 bases at V and 5 bases at J, with 10 bases between the two ends. CDR1 is LNHDA, CDR2 SQIVND, per germline (reference sequence). This CDR3 region has 12 residues. Until they underwent thyroid surgery, no patient had received any treatment.

The source material was tumor tissue. This chain uses TRBV19 with TRBJ1-1; D ambiguous. The source of this sequence is a male donor with papillary thyroid cancer or a benign thyroid nodule (not recorded which). Some clones in this sample may be carry-over from other donors' samples. CDR3 loop: CASSGGRTEAFF. The CDR3 nucleotides are TGTGCCAGTAGCGGAGGTAGGACTGAAGCTTTCTTT. Complete variable domain (other parts from reference TRBV19 and TRBJ1-1): DGGITQSPKYLFRKEGQNVTLSCEQNLNHDAMYWYRQDPGQGLRLIYYSQIVNDFQKGDIAEGYSVSREKKESFPLTVTSAQKNPTAFYLCASSGGRTEAFFGQGTRLTVV.